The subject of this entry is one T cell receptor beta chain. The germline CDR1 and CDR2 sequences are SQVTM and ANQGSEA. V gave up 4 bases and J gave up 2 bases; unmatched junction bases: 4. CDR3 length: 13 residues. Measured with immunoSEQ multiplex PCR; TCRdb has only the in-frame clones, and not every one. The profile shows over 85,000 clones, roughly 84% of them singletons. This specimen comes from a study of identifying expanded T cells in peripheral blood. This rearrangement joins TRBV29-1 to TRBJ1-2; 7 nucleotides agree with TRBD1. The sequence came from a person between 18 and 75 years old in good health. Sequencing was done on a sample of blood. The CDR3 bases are TGCAGCGTTGCGGGACAGATCAACTATGGCTACACCTTC. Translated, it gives CSVAGQINYGYTF.